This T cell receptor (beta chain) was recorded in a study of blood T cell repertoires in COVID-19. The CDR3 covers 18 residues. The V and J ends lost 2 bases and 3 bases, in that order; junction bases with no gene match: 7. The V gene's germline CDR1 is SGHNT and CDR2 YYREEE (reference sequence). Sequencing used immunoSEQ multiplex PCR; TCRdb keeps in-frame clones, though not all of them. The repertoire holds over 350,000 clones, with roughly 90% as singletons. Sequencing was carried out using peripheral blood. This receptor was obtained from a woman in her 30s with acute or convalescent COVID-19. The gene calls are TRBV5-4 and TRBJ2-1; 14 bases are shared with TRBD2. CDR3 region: CASSLGLAGGSLYNEQFF. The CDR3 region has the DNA TGTGCCAGCAGCTTAGGACTAGCGGGGGGCTCCCTCTACAATGAGCAGTTCTTC.